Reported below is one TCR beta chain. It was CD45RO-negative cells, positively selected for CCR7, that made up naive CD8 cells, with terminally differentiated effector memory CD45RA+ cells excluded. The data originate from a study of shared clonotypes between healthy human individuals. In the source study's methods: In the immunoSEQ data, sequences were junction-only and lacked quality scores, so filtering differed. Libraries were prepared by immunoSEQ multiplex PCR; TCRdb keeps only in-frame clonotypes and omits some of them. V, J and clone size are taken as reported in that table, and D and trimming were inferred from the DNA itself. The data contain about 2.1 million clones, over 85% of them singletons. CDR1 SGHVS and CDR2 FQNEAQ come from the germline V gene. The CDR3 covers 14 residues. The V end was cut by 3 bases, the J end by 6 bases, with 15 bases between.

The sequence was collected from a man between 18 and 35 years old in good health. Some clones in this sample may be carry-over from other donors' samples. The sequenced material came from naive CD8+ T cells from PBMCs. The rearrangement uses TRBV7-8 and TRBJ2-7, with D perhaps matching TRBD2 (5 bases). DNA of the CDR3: TGTGCCAGCAGCTTGGAGGCCTGGACGGGCGAGCAGTACTTC. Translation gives CASSLEAWTGEQYF.